Each of the 27 T cell receptor beta chains below was sequenced from the same sample in a study of shared clonotypes between healthy human individuals. Assay: immunoSEQ multiplex PCR; the TCRdb copy retains only in-frame clones and omits some. In the table there are about 1.1 million clones, around 77% of which are singletons. Sequencing was performed on memory CD4+ T cells from PBMCs. Subset in this sample: CD45RA-negative fraction. These receptor sequences come from a man aged 18 to 29 in good health. Some clones in this sample may be carry-over from other donors' samples.

This clone has a handful of counts. CDR3 DNA sequence: TGTGCATCCCGTGGAGGGAGGGGAGAGACCCAGTACTTC. Amino acid sequence: CASRGGRGETQYF. The genes are TRBV10-3 and TRBJ2-5; 7 bases agree with TRBD2. The CDR3 length is 13 residues. Germline V gene lookup returns CDR1 ENHRY and CDR2 SYGVKD.

V and J are TRBV10-3 and TRBJ2-3; 9 bases align to TRBD2. Trimming at V came to 11 bases and at J to 5 bases, leaving 17 bases not matched to a gene. The CDR3 is 16 amino acids. Germline V gene sequence: CDR1 ENHRY, CDR2 SYGVKD. In DNA form, the CDR3 reads TGTGCCTCCAATGGCCTAGCGGGAATATCGGGAGATACGCAGTATTTT. Its translation: CASNGLAGISGDTQYF.

The genes are TRBV30 and TRBJ1-2; D remains ambiguous. Germline V gene lookup returns CDR1 GTSNPN and CDR2 SVGIG (reference sequence). This CDR3 spans 12 amino acids. The V and J ends lost 3 bases and 10 bases respectively, with 15 bases between them. This CDR3 reads CAWSAHSSDYTF. For the CDR3, the DNA is TGTGCCTGGAGCGCCCATTCCTCCGACTACACCTTC.

The chain uses TRBV5-8 and TRBJ2-7; TRBD1 is a possible D gene (6 bases). Germline V gene data show CDR1 as SGHTS and CDR2 as YDEGEE. This CDR3 spans 15 amino acids. V was clipped by 7 bases and J by 0 bases, with 17 bases between them. The CDR3 DNA sequence: TGTGCCAGCCCCATAGGCAGGACAGTCTCCTACGAGCAGTACTTC. This codes for CASPIGRTVSYEQYF.

V gene TRBV4-2 combines with J gene TRBJ2-1, with 14 bases fitting TRBD2. The CDR3 spans 16 residues. V lost 3 bases to trimming and J lost 6 bases; unmatched junction nucleotides: 4. Germline loops: CDR1 LGHNA, CDR2 YNFKEQ. CDR3 DNA sequence: TGTGCCAGCAGCCAGGCTGGACTAGCGGGAGGCAATGAGCAGTTCTTC. The encoded protein is CASSQAGLAGGNEQFF.

The rearrangement joins TRBV11-3 to TRBJ2-7, with D possibly TRBD1 on 6 matching bases. V lost 5 bases to trimming and J lost 2 bases, with 13 bases between them. The length of the CDR3 is 14 residues. Germline loops: CDR1 SGHNT, CDR2 YENEEA. CDR3: CASSEQGPTYEQYF. The CDR3 bases are TGTGCCAGCAGCGAGCAGGGGCCTACCTACGAGCAGTACTTC.

The chain combines TRBV2 with TRBJ2-3; D unclear. CDR1 and CDR2 from the germline V gene are SNHLY and FYNNEI. V dropped 6 bases and J dropped 4 bases, with 11 bases sitting between them. The CDR3 has 13 amino acids. The CDR3 DNA reads as TGTGCCAGCAGCCCGACCGGCGCAGATACGCAGTATTTT. The encoded protein is CASSPTGADTQYF.

The chain links TRBV10-3 to TRBJ1-3; D is undetermined. Germline CDR1 is ENHRY and CDR2 is SYGVKD. The CDR3 runs to 19 residues. The germline V and J ends were trimmed by 1 base and 4 bases, with 23 bases remaining between them. CDR3 in amino acids: CAISEYQSVKGRYGNTIYF. The CDR3 DNA follows: TGTGCCATCAGTGAGTACCAGTCGGTTAAAGGAAGATACGGAAACACCATATATTTT.

This chain connects TRBV18 to TRBJ2-3; TRBD2 matches at 10 bases. V gave up 3 bases and J gave up 2 bases; unmatched junction bases: 5. Germline V gene data show CDR1 as KGHSH and CDR2 as LQKENI. CDR3 size: 16 residues. The CDR3 protein is CASSPVLAGATDTQYF. The CDR3 coding sequence is TGTGCCAGCTCACCCGTTCTAGCGGGAGCCACAGATACGCAGTATTTT.

This chain uses TRBV5-1 with TRBJ1-1, with TRBD1 as a possible D gene (5 bases). The CDR3 covers 14 residues. The V gene's germline CDR1 is SGHRS and CDR2 YFSETQ. The germline V and J ends were trimmed by 1 base and 7 bases, with 14 bases remaining between them. CDR3 sequence reads: CASSLTGGEDEAFF. The CDR3 DNA follows: TGCGCCAGCAGCTTGACAGGAGGAGAAGATGAAGCTTTCTTT. The full variable domain, rest sourced from reference TRBV5-1 and TRBJ1-1, is KAGVTQTPRYLIKTRGQQVTLSCSPISGHRSVSWYQQTPGQGLQFLFEYFSETQRNKGNFPGRFSGRQFSNSRSEMNVSTLELGDSALYLCASSLTGGEDEAFFGQGTRLTVV.

The V call is TRBV6-5, the J call TRBJ1-6; 7 nucleotides agree with TRBD1. Per germline, CDR1 MNHEY and CDR2 SVGAGI. This CDR3 is 14 amino acids long. V dropped 6 bases and J dropped 7; count of bases not matched to a gene: 6. In DNA, the CDR3 is TGTGCCAGCAGGAACAGGGGAGAGAATTCACCCCTCCACTTT. It yields the protein CASRNRGENSPLHF.

On this clone itself: A read error is likely here: a far larger clone is one base away. V is TRBV30 and J is TRBJ1-2, with D unresolved. Germline CDR1 reads GTSNPN; CDR2 reads SVGIG (reference sequence). Between the trimmed V and J ends, which lost 1 base and 4 bases, there was a span of 13 bases. The CDR3 runs to 14 residues. The CDR3 sequence: CAWSAGPSFYGYTF. In DNA form, the CDR3 reads TGTGCCTGGAGTGCCGGGCCTTCCTTCTATGGCTACACCTTC.

This clone occurred a few times. The chain couples TRBV5-1 to TRBJ2-2; a possible D gene is TRBD2 (5 bases). This CDR3 comprises 15 residues. V lost 6 bases to trimming and J lost 4 bases, with 16 bases between them. Germline V gene sequence: CDR1 SGHRS, CDR2 YFSETQ. In DNA, the CDR3 is TGCGCCAGCACCCTTAGGATGGCGGGCACCGGGGAGCTGTTTTTT. It is translated as CASTLRMAGTGELFF.

The chain links TRBV10-1 to TRBJ2-1, with TRBD2 matching 11 bases. There are 15 residues in the CDR3. Germline CDR1 is WNHNN and CDR2 is SYGVQD (reference sequence). Germline trimming cut 5 bases from V and 6 bases from J; bases unmatched to any gene: 6. CDR3 sequence reads: CASSHTGTSGNEQFF. The CDR3 coding sequence is TGCGCCAGCAGTCATACCGGGACTAGCGGCAATGAGCAGTTCTTC.

This clone was counted many times. The rearrangement uses TRBV5-1 and TRBJ2-1, with no clear D. CDR3 length equals 12 residues. Trimming cost V 4 bases and J 5 bases, with 7 bases left between them. Germline CDR1 is SGHRS and CDR2 is YFSETQ. CDR3 region: CASSPFNNEQFF. CDR3 nucleotide sequence: TGCGCCAGCAGCCCCTTCAACAATGAGCAGTTCTTC. The variable domain in full, with the rest retrieved from reference TRBV5-1 and TRBJ2-1, is KAGVTQTPRYLIKTRGQQVTLSCSPISGHRSVSWYQQTPGQGLQFLFEYFSETQRNKGNFPGRFSGRQFSNSRSEMNVSTLELGDSALYLCASSPFNNEQFFGPGTRLTVL.

The chain links TRBV30 to TRBJ2-3; no reliable D call. V lost 3 bases and J 8 bases, leaving 21 bases between the germline ends. Germline assignment: CDR1 GTSNPN and CDR2 SVGIG (reference sequence). The CDR3 length is 15 residues. In DNA, the CDR3 is TGTGCCTGGAGCCCCCGGAATCCGATATTTCTTACGCAGTATTTT. The encoded protein is CAWSPRNPIFLTQYF.

This chain joins TRBV28 and TRBJ1-2; D perhaps matches TRBD1 (5 bases). CDR3 length: 15 residues. The V and J ends lost 1 base and 2 bases respectively, with 11 bases between them. Germline V gives CDR1 MDHEN, CDR2 SYDVKM. CDR3 residues: CASSLSGGLNYGYTF. The CDR3 DNA reads as TGTGCCAGCAGTTTATCGGGGGGGTTGAACTATGGCTACACCTTC.

This clone was picked up one time. The chain recombines TRBV5-1 with TRBJ1-3; D remains ambiguous. This CDR3 comprises 18 residues. V was clipped by 3 bases and J by 0 bases, with 19 bases between them. Germline CDR1 SGHRS, CDR2 YFSETQ. As DNA, the CDR3 is TGCGCCAGCAGCTCACAAGGCCCCCTGGGCAGCTCTGGAAACACCATATATTTT. Residues: CASSSQGPLGSSGNTIYF.

Concerning this clone: The same CDR3 also results from other DNA sequences found in this sample. The chain employs TRBV18 and TRBJ1-1; D is unresolved. The CDR3 sequence is 12 residues long. Per the germline V gene, CDR1 is KGHSH and CDR2 is LQKENI. Between the trimmed V and J ends, which lost 2 bases and 3 bases, there was a span of 4 bases. The CDR3 loop reads CASSPGYTEAFF. The CDR3 bases are TGTGCCAGCTCACCAGGGTACACTGAAGCTTTCTTT.

V is TRBV7-9 and J is TRBJ1-1; D may be TRBD1 (5 bases). V lost 6 bases and J lost 4, with 15 bases in between. The germline V gene has CDR1 SEHNR and CDR2 FQNEAQ (reference sequence). CDR3 length equals 14 residues. CDR3 region: CASRDWRGSTEAFF. The CDR3 nucleotides read TGTGCCAGCAGAGACTGGCGGGGGTCCACTGAAGCTTTCTTT.

CDR3 coding DNA: TGTGCCAGCTCACCGAGGAAGAACACTGAAGCTTTCTTT. Protein sequence: CASSPRKNTEAFF. The genes are TRBV18 and TRBJ1-1; D remains ambiguous. The germline gives CDR1 KGHSH, CDR2 LQKENI. V was shortened by 3 bases and J by 1 base, with 6 bases between the two germline ends. The CDR3 contains 13 residues.

As regards this clone: With a much larger clone just one base away, this may be a read error. The same CDR3 can be traced to other DNA sequences in this sample. The chain carries TRBV29-1 and TRBJ1-1, with unresolved D. Germline CDR1 SQVTM, CDR2 ANQGSEA. This CDR3 is built from 10 residues. The CDR3 loop reads CSGTVTEAFF. The CDR3 DNA follows: TGCAGCGGAACGGTTACTGAGGCTTTCTTT.

The V and J genes are TRBV4-3 and TRBJ2-6; D ambiguous. The length of the CDR3 is 14 residues. V lost 4 bases and J lost 4, with 8 bases in between. CDR1 is LGHNA and CDR2 is YSLEER in the germline V gene. In DNA, the CDR3 is TGCGCCAGCAGCCGGGAAGCCGGGGCCAACGTCCTGACTTTC. Translation: CASSREAGANVLTF.

The genes are TRBV27 and TRBJ1-2; D ambiguous. Germline assignment: CDR1 MNHEY and CDR2 SMNVEV (reference sequence). The CDR3 sequence is 13 residues long. The V end lost 3 bases, the J end lost 7 bases, and 12 bases lay between the germline ends. The CDR3, as DNA: TGTGCCAGCAGTTTGGACGGACCCTTTGGCTACACCTTC. Amino acid sequence: CASSLDGPFGYTF.

The chain couples TRBV7-9 to TRBJ2-7, with D possibly being TRBD1 (6 bases). CDR3 size: 18 residues. V was shortened by 1 base and J by 0 bases, with 19 bases between the two germline ends. Germline V gene lookup returns CDR1 SEHNR and CDR2 FQNEAQ (reference sequence). CDR3 residues: CASSLVAGVEYSSYEQYF. The CDR3 DNA is TGTGCCAGCAGCTTAGTCGCAGGGGTAGAGTATAGCTCCTACGAGCAGTACTTC.

The chain joins TRBV27 to TRBJ2-4; no clear D. From germline, CDR1 is MNHEY and CDR2 SMNVEV (reference sequence). With 8 bases removed from V and 0 bases from J, the gap between germline ends came to 14 bases. The CDR3 length is 15 residues. The CDR3 sequence: CASGALGLAKNIQYF. In DNA form, the CDR3 reads TGTGCCAGCGGCGCCCTAGGTCTAGCCAAAAACATTCAGTACTTC.

J is TRBJ1-5 and V is TRBV28; D is perhaps TRBD1 (5 bases). Per the germline V gene, CDR1 is MDHEN and CDR2 is SYDVKM. V lost 7 bases and J 11 bases, leaving 15 bases between the germline ends. This CDR3 region has 12 residues. CDR3 coding DNA: TGTGCCAGCACTCCGGCCGGACATTCCCAGCATTTT. It yields the protein CASTPAGHSQHF.